This T cell receptor (beta chain) was captured in a study of shared clonotypes between healthy human individuals. The wider study: The donor pool was made up of two women and a few men aged 18 to 49.

Germline V gene data show CDR1 as ENHRY and CDR2 as SYGVKD. Trimming took 9 bases from V and 6 from J; bases not matched to a gene: 2. This CDR3 is 13 amino acids long. An even split of each subset's genomic DNA across several immunoSEQ plates was performed. Unsorted PBMC replicate PCRs drew on around 310 ng DNA, representing some 32,000 T cell genomes. Only in-frame clones appear in the TCRdb table, and some are missing; sequencing was by immunoSEQ multiplex PCR. The sample includes fewer than 600,000 clones, about four fifths of them seen just once. Only Caucasian adults living in Nashville, Tennessee made up the donor group.

The sequenced sample consisted of PBMCs. This receptor was obtained from a woman between 40 and 55 years old in good health. Some clones in this sample may be carry-over from other donors' samples. J is TRBJ2-1 and V is TRBV10-3; 13 bases line up with TRBD2. The CDR3 sequence is CAIGLAGANEQFF. The CDR3 DNA reads TGTGCCATTGGACTAGCGGGAGCCAATGAGCAGTTCTTC.